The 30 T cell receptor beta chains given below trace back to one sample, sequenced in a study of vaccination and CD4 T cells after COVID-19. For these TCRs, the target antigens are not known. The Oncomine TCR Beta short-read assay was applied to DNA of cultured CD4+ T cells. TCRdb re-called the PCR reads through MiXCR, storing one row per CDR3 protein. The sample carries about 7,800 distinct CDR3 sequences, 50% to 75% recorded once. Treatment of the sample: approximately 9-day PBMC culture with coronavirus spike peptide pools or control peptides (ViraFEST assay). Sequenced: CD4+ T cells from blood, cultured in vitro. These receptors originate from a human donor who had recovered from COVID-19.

CDR3 sequence reads: CASSFTPGAYEQYF. DNA for the CDR3: TGTGCCAGCAGCTTCACCCCGGGAGCCTACGAGCAGTACTTC. The chain is built from TRBV5-6 and TRBJ2-7; tentatively, D is TRBD2 (6 bases). This CDR3 is 14 amino acids long. Trimming removed 2 bases from V and 2 bases from J, with 11 bases in between. Germline lookup yields CDR1 SGHDT and CDR2 YYEEEE.

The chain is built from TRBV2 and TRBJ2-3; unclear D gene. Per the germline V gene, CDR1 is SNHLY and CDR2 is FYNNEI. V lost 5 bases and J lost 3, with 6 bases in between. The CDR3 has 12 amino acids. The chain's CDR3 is CASSLSTDTQYF. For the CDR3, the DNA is TGTGCCAGCAGTCTTAGTACAGATACGCAGTATTTT.

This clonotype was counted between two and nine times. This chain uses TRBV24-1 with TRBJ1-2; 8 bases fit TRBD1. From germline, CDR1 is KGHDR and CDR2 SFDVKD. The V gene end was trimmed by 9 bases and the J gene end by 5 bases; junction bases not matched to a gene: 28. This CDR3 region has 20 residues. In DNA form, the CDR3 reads TGTGCCACCCACCGCGAGAAGACCGGGACAGGCATCCTTCGGGGGTATGGCTACACCTTC. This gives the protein CATHREKTGTGILRGYGYTF.

CDR3: CASRSAGGMYNEQFF. CDR3 sequence (DNA): TGTGCCAGCAGGTCGGCGGGGGGGATGTACAATGAGCAGTTCTTC. The gene calls are TRBV27 and TRBJ2-1; 9 nucleotides match TRBD2. Germline loops: CDR1 MNHEY, CDR2 SMNVEV (reference sequence). With 6 bases clipped from V and 4 bases from J, the junction kept 7 bases outside the gene matches. The CDR3 covers 15 residues.

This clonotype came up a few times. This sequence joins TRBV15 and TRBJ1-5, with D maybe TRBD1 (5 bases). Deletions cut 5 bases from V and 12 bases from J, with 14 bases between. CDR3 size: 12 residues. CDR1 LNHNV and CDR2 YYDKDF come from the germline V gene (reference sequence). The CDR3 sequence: CATSERGYGQHF. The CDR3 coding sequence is TGTGCCACCAGCGAGCGGGGGTATGGCCAGCATTTT.

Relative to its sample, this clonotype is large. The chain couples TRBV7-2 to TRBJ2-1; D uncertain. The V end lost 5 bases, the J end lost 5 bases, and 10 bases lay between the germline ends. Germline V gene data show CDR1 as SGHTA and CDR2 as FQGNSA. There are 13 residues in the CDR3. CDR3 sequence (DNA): TGTGCCAGCAGCGCTTATATCCACAATGAGCAGTTCTTC. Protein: CASSAYIHNEQFF.

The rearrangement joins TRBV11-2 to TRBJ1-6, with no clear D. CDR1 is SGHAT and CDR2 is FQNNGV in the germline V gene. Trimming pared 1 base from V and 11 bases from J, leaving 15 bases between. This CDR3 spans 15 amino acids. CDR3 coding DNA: TGTGCCAGCAGCTTAGGATTTCGGGCGAGGACACCCCTCCACTTT. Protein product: CASSLGFRARTPLHF.

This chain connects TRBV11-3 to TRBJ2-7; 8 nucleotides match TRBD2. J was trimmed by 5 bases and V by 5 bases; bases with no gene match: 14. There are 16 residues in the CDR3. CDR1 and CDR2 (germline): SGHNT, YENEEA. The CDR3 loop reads CASSPRGGILSNEQYF. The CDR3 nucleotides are TGTGCCAGCAGCCCCCGGGGGGGTATCCTCAGCAACGAGCAGTACTTC. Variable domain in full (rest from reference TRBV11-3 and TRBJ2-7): EAGVVQSPRYKIIEKKQPVAFWCNPISGHNTLYWYLQNLGQGPELLIRYENEEAVDDSQLPKDRFSAERLKGVDSTLKIQPAELGDSAVYLCASSPRGGILSNEQYFGPGTRLTVT.

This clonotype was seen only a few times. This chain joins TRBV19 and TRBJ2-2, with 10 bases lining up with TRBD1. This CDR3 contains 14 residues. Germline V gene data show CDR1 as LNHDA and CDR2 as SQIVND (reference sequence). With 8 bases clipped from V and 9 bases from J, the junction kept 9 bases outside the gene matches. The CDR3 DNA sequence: TGTGCCAGTCGAGCGACAGGGGGCCCCAGGGAGCTGTTTTTT. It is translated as CASRATGGPRELFF.

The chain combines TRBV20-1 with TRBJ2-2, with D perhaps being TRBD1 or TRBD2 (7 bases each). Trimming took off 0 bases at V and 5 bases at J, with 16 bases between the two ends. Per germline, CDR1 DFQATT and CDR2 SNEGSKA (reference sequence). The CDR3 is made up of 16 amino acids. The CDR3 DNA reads TGCAGTGCTAGAGATCAACGGCAGGGGGGGACCGGGGAGCTGTTTTTT. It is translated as CSARDQRQGGTGELFF.

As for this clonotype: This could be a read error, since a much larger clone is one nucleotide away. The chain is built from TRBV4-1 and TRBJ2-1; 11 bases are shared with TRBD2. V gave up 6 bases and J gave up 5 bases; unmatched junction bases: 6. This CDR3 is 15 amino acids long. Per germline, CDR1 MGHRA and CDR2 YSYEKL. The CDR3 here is CASRRELAGDNEQFF. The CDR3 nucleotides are TGCGCCAGCAGGCGGGAACTAGCGGGGGACAATGAGCAGTTCTTC.

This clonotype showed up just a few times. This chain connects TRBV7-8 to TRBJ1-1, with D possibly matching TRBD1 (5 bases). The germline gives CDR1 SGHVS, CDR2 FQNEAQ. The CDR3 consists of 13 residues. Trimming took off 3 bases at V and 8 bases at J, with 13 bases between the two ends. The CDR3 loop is CASSFRRGGEAFF. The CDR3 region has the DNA TGTGCCAGCAGCTTTCGTAGGGGCGGAGAAGCTTTCTTT.

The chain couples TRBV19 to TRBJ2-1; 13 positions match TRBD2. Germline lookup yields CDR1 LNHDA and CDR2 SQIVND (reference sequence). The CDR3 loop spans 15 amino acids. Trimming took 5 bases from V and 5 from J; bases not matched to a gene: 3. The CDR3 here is CASSRLAGGNNEQFF. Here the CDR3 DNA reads TGTGCCAGTAGTCGACTAGCGGGGGGAAACAATGAGCAGTTCTTC. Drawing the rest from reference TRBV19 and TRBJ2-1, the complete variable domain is DGGITQSPKYLFRKEGQNVTLSCEQNLNHDAMYWYRQDPGQGLRLIYYSQIVNDFQKGDIAEGYSVSREKKESFPLTVTSAQKNPTAFYLCASSRLAGGNNEQFFGPGTRLTVL.

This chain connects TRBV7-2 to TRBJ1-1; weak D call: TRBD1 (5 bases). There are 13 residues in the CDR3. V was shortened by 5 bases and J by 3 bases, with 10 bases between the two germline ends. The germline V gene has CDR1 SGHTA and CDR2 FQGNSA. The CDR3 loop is CASSTRDDTEAFF. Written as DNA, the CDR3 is TGTGCCAGCAGCACCAGGGACGACACTGAAGCTTTCTTT.

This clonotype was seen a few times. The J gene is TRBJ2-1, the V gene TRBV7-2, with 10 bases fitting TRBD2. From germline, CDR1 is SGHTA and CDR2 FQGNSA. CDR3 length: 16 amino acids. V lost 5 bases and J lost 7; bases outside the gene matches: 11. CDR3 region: CASSLFLAGVGNEQFF. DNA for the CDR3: TGTGCCAGCAGCCTATTTCTAGCGGGAGTAGGGAATGAGCAGTTCTTC.

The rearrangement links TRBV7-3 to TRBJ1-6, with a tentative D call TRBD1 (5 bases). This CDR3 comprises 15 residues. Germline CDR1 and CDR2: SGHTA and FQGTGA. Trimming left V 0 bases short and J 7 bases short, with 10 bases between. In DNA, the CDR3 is TGTGCCAGCAGCTTAACAGGGGACGGGAATTCACCCCTCCACTTT. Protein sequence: CASSLTGDGNSPLHF.

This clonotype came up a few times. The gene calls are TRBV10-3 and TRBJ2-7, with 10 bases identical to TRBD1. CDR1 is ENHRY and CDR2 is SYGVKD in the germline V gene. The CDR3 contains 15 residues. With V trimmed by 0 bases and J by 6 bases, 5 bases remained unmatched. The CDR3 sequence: CAISESRTGGFEQYF. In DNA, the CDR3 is TGTGCCATCAGTGAGTCACGGACAGGGGGTTTCGAGCAGTACTTC.

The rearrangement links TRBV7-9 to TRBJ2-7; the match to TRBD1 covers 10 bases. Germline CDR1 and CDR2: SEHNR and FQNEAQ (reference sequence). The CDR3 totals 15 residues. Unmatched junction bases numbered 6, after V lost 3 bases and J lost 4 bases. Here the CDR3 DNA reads TGTGCCAGCAGCTTGCCCTCGGGACAGGGGTACGAGCAGTACTTC. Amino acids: CASSLPSGQGYEQYF.

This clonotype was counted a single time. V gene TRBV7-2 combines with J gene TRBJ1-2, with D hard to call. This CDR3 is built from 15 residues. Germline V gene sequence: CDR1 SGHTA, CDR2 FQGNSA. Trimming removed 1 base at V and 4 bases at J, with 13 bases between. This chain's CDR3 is CASSLGFFAGYGYTF. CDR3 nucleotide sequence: TGTGCCAGCAGCTTAGGGTTCTTCGCAGGCTATGGCTACACCTTC. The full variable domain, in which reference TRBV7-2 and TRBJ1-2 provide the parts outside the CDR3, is GAGVSQSPSNKVTEKGKDVELRCDPISGHTALYWYRQSLGQGLEFLIYFQGNSAPDKSGLPSDRFSAERTGGSVSTLTIQRTQQEDSAVYLCASSLGFFAGYGYTFGSGTRLTVV.

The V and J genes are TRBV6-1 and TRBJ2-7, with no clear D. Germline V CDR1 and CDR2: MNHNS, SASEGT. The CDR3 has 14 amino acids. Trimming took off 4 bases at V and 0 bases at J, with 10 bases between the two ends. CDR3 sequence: CASSASTSSYEQYF. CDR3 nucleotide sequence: TGTGCCAGCAGTGCAAGTACGAGCTCCTACGAGCAGTACTTC.

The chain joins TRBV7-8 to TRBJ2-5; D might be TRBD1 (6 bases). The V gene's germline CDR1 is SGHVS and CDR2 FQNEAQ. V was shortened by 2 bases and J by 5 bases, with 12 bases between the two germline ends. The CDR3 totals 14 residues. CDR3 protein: CASSLRRRGETQYF. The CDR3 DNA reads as TGTGCCAGCAGCTTACGTCGCAGGGGTGAGACCCAGTACTTC.

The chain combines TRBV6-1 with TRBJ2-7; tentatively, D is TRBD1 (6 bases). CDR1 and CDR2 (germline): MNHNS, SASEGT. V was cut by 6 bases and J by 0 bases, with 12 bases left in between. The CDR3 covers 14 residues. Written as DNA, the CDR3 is TGTGCCAGCAGCGACAGGTGGAGCTCCTACGAGCAGTACTTC. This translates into CASSDRWSSYEQYF.

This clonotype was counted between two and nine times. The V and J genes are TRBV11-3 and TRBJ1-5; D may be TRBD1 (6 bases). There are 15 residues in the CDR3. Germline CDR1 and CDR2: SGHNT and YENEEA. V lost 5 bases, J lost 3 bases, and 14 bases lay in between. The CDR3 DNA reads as TGTGCCAGCAGCCAAAGGGGACACTTCAATCAGCCCCAGCATTTT. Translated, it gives CASSQRGHFNQPQHF.

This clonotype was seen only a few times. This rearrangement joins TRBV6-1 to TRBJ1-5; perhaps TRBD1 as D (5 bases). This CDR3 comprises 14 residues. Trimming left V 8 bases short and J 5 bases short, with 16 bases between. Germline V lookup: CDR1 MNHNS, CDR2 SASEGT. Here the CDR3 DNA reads TGTGCCAGCGGGGCGAGAATAGGCGATCAGCCCCAGCATTTT. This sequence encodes CASGARIGDQPQHF.

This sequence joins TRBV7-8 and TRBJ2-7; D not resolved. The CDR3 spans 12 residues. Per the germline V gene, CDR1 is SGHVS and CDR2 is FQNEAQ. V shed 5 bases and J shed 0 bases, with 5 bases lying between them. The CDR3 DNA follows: TGTGCCAGCAGCGGATCCTCCTACGAGCAGTACTTC. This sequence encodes CASSGSSYEQYF.

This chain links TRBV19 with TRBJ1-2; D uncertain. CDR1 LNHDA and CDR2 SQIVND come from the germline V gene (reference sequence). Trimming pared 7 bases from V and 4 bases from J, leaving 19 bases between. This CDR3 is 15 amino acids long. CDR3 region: CASMDETRASYGYTF. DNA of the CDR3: TGTGCCAGTATGGACGAGACGCGGGCGAGCTATGGCTACACCTTC.

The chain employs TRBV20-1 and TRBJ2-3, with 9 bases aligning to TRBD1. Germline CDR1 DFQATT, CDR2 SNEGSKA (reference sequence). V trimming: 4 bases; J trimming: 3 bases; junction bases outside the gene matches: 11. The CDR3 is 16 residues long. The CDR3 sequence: CSATNPQQGATDTQYF. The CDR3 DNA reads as TGCAGTGCTACAAACCCCCAACAGGGGGCGACAGATACGCAGTATTTT.

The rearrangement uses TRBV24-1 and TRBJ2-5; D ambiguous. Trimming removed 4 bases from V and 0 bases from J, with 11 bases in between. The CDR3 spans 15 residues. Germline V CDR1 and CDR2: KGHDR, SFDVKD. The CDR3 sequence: CATSDTTRYQETQYF. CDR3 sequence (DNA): TGTGCCACCAGTGACACGACAAGGTACCAAGAGACCCAGTACTTC.

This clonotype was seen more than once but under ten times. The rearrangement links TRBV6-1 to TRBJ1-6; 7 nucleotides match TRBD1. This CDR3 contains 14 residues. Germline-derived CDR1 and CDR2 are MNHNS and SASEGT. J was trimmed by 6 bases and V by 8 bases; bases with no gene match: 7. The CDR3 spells CASCGTASNSPLHF. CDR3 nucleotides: TGTGCCAGCTGCGGGACAGCGAGTAATTCACCCCTCCACTTT.

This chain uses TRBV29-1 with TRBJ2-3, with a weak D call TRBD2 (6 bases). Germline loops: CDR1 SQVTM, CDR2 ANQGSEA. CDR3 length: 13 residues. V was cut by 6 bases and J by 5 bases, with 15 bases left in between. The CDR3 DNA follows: TGCAGCGTCCGTCGGGGGATGGTAGATACGCAGTATTTT. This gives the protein CSVRRGMVDTQYF.